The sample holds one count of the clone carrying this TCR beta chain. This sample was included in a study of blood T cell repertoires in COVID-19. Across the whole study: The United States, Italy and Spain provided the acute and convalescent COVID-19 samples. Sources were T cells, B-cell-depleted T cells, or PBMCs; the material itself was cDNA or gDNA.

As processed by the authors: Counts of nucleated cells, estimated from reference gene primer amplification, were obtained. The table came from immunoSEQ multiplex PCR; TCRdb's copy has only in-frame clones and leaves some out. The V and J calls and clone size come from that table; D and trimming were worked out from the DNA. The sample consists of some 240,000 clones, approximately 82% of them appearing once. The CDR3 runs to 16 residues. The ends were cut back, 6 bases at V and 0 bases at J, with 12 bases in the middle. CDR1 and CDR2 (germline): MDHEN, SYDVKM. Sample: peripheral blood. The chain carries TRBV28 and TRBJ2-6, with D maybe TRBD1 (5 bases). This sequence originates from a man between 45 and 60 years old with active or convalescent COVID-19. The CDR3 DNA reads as TGTGCCAGCAGGCCGCCCCAGGGCTCTGGGGCCAACGTCCTGACTTTC. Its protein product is CASRPPQGSGANVLTF.